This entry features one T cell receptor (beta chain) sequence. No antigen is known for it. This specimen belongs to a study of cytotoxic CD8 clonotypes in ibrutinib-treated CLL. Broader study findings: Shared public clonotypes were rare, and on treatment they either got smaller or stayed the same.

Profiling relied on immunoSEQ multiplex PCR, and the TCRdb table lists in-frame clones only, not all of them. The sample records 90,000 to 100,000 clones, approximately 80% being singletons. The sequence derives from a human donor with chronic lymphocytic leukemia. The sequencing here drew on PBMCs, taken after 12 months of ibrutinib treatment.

The CDR3 here is CAWRIDSGAYEQYF. The DNA for the CDR3 is TGTGCCTGGAGGATTGACAGCGGGGCCTACGAGCAGTACTTC. This chain uses TRBV30 with TRBJ2-7; 7 bases fit TRBD2. The CDR3 has 14 amino acids. The junction had 7 bases not matched to a gene; V was cut back by 3 bases and J by 2 bases. CDR1 and CDR2 (germline): GTSNPN, SVGIG (reference sequence).